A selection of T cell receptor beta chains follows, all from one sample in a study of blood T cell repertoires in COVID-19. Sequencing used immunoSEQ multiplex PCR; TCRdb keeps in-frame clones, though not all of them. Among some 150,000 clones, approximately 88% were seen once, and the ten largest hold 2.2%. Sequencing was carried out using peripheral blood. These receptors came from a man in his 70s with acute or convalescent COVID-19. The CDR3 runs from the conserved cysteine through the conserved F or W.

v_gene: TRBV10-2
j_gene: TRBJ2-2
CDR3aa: CASSPGQGGPGELFF

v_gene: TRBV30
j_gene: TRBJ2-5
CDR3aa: CAWRGAGGQETQYF

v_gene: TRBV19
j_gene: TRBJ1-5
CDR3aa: CASSLTGGRGSNQPQHF

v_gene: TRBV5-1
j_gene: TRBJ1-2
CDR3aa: CASSLDLGAPFGYTF

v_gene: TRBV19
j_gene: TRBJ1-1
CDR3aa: CASSIVESGNTEAFF

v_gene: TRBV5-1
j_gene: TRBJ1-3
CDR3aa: CASSLERDSGNTIYF

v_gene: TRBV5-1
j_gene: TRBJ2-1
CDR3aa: CASSLVAWGTSREGEQFF

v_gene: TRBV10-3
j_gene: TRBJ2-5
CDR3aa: CAISEGTRGSQYF

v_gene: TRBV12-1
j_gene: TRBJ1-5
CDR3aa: CASSVRDSNQPQHF

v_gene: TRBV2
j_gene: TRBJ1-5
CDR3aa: CASSDSGFAINQPQHF

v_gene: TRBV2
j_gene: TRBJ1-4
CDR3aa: CASSPGQSRNEKLFF

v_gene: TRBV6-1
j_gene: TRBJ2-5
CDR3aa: CASSEAIGSGGETQYF

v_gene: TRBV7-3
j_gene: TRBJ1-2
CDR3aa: CASSEGAGSNYGYTF

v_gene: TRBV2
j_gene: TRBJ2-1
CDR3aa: CASGRDRGLDEQFF

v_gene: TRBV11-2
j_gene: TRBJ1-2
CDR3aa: CASSLGPGSGYGYTF

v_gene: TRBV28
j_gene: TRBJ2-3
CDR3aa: CASSLLGEFTDTQYF

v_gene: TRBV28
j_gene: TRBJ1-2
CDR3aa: CASSFAWTGASYGYTF

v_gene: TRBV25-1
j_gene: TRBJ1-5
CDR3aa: CASSEWVAEEPQHF

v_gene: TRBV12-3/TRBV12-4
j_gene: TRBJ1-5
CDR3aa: CASVRGSNQPQHF

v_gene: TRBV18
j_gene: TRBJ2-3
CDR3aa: CASSPPGQTDTQYF

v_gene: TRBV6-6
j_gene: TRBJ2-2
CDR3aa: CASSLQGNTGELFF

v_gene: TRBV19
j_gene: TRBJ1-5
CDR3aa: CASDLRDRDNQPQHF

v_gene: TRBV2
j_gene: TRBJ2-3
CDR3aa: CASSLEGTGTDTQYF

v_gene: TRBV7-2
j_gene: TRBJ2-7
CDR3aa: CASSSEPGLAGRPYEQYF

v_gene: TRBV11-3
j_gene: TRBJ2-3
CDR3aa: CASSQGAGRTDTQYF

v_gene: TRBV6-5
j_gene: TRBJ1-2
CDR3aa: CASSYSIGGANYGYTF

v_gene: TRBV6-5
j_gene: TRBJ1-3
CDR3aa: CATKPQGQLGNTIYF

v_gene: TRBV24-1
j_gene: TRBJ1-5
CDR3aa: CATSVGDNQPQHF